Here is one T cell receptor beta chain with its context. Deletions cut 3 bases from V and 1 base from J, with 13 bases between. Germline CDR1 SGDLS, CDR2 YYNGEE. This CDR3 is built from 16 residues. TCR beta chains were sequenced at survey level with immunoSEQ. The protocol was immunoSEQ multiplex PCR, while the TCRdb copy is restricted to in-frame clones and leaves out a portion. The table has 45,000 to 55,000 clones, approximately 95% seen once; the top ten hold approximately 12%. The origin of this receptor is a middle-aged man with rheumatoid arthritis. The V and J genes are TRBV9 and TRBJ2-2; D uncertain. Specimen: PBMCs. The CDR3 protein is CASSGQTSGNTGELFF. CDR3 DNA sequence: TGTGCCAGCAGCGGCCAGACGTCAGGGAACACCGGGGAGCTGTTTTTT. The full variable domain, its missing parts supplied by reference TRBV9 and TRBJ2-2, is DSGVTQTPKHLITATGQRVTLRCSPRSGDLSVYWYQQSLDQGLQFLIQYYNGEERAKGNILERFSAQQFPDLHSELNLSSLELGDSALYFCASSGQTSGNTGELFFGEGSRLTVL.